This T cell receptor (beta chain) appears in the sequencing data of a study of PD-L1 blockade in urothelial cancer. Study in general: Prior chemotherapy ranged from 0 to 3 regimens per patient. Samples came from 3 weeks, at the second dose, and 6 weeks into treatment. The study recovered a median of roughly 150,000 T cells per blood sample.

The germline V gene encodes CDR1 WSHSY and CDR2 SAAADI. The ends were cut back, 6 bases at V and 5 bases at J, with 13 bases in the middle. This CDR3 has 13 residues. The data were produced by immunoSEQ multiplex PCR, yet TCRdb's version contains in-frame clones alone and is incomplete. The sample lists approximately 36,000 clones, more than 75% occurring once. Sample time point: peripheral blood 6 weeks after treatment start. Locally advanced or metastatic urothelial carcinoma was present in patients. This clone has more than one count but fewer than ten. The TCR originated in a man aged 40-55 years with urothelial cancer. The sequencing used PBMCs, collected around atezolizumab (anti-PD-L1) treatment. The chain joins TRBV10-2 to TRBJ1-1; maybe TRBD1 (5 bases). The CDR3 region is CASRTVAETEAFF. CDR3 nucleotides: TGCGCCAGCAGGACAGTGGCCGAGACTGAAGCTTTCTTT.